This T cell receptor (beta chain) was identified during a study of response to subunit inactivated influenza vaccine. Study results and caveats: Few new T cells, the authors suggested, are recruited by each seasonal influenza vaccination.

TCRdb re-analysed the RT-PCR reads in MiXCR, keeping a single row per CDR3 protein. The profile covers 500,000 or so distinct CDR3 sequences, with 15% to 20% appearing a single time and 3% to 3.5% taken by the ten largest. With regard to this clonotype: Its antigen is still unknown.

Here the sequenced sample was CD4+ T cells sorted from PBMCs, taken about 23 months after vaccination. This receptor was identified in a man aged 50-75 years who received an inactivated influenza vaccine.

The CDR3 bases are TGCGCCAGCAGCTTGGGTCAGCTGGGAAACACAGATACGCAGTATTTT. This gives the protein CASSLGQLGNTDTQYF. The gene calls are TRBV5-1 and TRBJ2-3, with D unclear. Germline CDR1 SGHRS, CDR2 YFSETQ. Trimming shortened V by 0 bases and J by 2 bases, and 13 bases separated the two germline ends. This CDR3 comprises 16 residues.